These T cell receptor beta chains were read from a single sample in a study of metastatic and nonmetastatic thyroid tumors. MiXCR was used by TCRdb to re-call the PCR reads. The sample records 30,000 to 45,000 clones, roughly 25% being singletons. Sample: blood. The origin of the receptors is a female donor with papillary thyroid cancer or a benign thyroid nodule (not recorded which). Some clones in this sample may be carry-over from other donors' samples. The CDR3 runs from the conserved cysteine through the conserved F or W. A D gene is named only where the DNA matches it firmly. Size is stated for part of the rows, as once, few or many counts, or as a class when the clone is expanded.

TRBJ2-7 | - | TRBV6-1 | medium-sized | TGTGCCAGCAGCCCCACCACCTTCCAGGCTTCCGGGGGCGAGCAGTACTTC | CASSPTTFQASGGEQYF
TRBJ2-5 | - | TRBV20-1 | many | TGCAGTGTTGGGCAGCCTTACCAAGAGACCCAGTACTTC | CSVGQPYQETQYF
TRBJ2-3 | - | TRBV10-1 | many | TGCGCCAGCAGGATTCTAGAATCGTGGGAACATACCCACGCAGATACGCAGTATTTT | CASRILESWEHTHADTQYF
TRBJ2-1 | - | TRBV9 | many | TGTGCCAGCAGCGTAGGGGTGGGAATCTCCTACAATGAGCAGTTCTTC | CASSVGVGISYNEQFF
TRBJ1-2 | TRBD1 | TRBV15 | - | TGTGTCACCAGCAGAGATTTTGGGACAGGACTGGGCTACACCTTC | CVTSRDFGTGLGYTF
TRBJ2-5 | - | TRBV7-2 | - | TGTGCCAGCAGCTTACTAGCGCGGGTCCAAGAGACCCAGTACTTC | CASSLLARVQETQYF
TRBJ1-3 | - | TRBV30 | - | TGTGCCGGCACAGGCTTCTCTGGAAACACCATATATTTT | CAGTGFSGNTIYF
TRBJ2-3 | TRBD2 | TRBV28 | - | TGTGCCAGCAGAACTTGCACTAGCGTGGGGCTTCCGTATTTT | CASRTCTSVGLPYF
TRBJ2-7 | - | TRBV7-2 | many | TGTGCCAGCAGCGAACCAAGCCAGAGGAAGCAGTACTTC | CASSEPSQRKQYF
TRBJ1-5 | - | TRBV20-1 | - | TGCAGTGCCCTAAATATGCGGACAGTTTGGAATCAGCCCCAGCATTTT | CSALNMRTVWNQPQHF
TRBJ1-2 | - | TRBV30 | - | TGTGCCTGGAGTGGGGCGTATGGCTACACCTTC | CAWSGAYGYTF
TRBJ1-2 | - | TRBV11-2 | many | TGTGCCAGCAGCTTAAGCAAAGGGCACTATGGCTACACCTTC | CASSLSKGHYGYTF
TRBJ1-5 | - | TRBV6-1 | few | TGTGCCAGCAGCCCGACACATTATAGCAATCAGCCCCAGCATTTT | CASSPTHYSNQPQHF
TRBJ1-1 | - | TRBV28 | many | TGTGCCAGCAAGAGGGGGGGGAACACTGAAGCTTTCTTT | CASKRGGNTEAFF
TRBJ2-7 | TRBD2 | TRBV30 | many | TGTGCCTCCGGGACTAGCGGCTACGAGCAGTACTTC | CASGTSGYEQYF
TRBJ2-5 | - | TRBV12-3/TRBV12-4 | many | TGTGCCAGCACCCAAAGTGGGGGTCGAGAGACCCAGTACTTC | CASTQSGGRETQYF
TRBJ2-7 | - | TRBV5-1 | - | TGCGCCAGCAGCTTTGGTTCGGGGCCCTACGAGCAGTACTTC | CASSFGSGPYEQYF
TRBJ1-1 | - | TRBV6-1 | - | TGTGCCAGCAGAACACAGGAAGCTGAAGCTTTCTTT | CASRTQEAEAFF
TRBJ2-1 | - | TRBV7-2 | - | TGTGCCAGCAGTGGGGTTGGGGCTTACAATGAGCAGTTCTTC | CASSGVGAYNEQFF
TRBJ2-2 | - | TRBV12-3/TRBV12-4 | - | TGTGCCAGCAGTCCGATGGGGGCTGGGGGGGAGCTGTTTTTT | CASSPMGAGGELFF
TRBJ1-2 | - | TRBV19 | - | TGTGCCAGTAGTACACTCCCCGCTCATGCAGCTAACTATGGCTACACCTTC | CASSTLPAHAANYGYTF
TRBJ2-7 | - | TRBV20-1 | - | TGCAGTGCTATAGGACCCACCTACGAGCAGTACTTC | CSAIGPTYEQYF
TRBJ1-3 | - | TRBV30 | many | TGTGCCTGGAGTGTACGGACCGTTGGAAACACCATATATTTT | CAWSVRTVGNTIYF
TRBJ2-3 | TRBD2 | TRBV6-4 | many | TGTGCCAGCAGTGACTCGGCGGGAGGGAGCACAGATACGCAGTATTTT | CASSDSAGGSTDTQYF
TRBJ2-3 | - | TRBV28 | many | TGTGCCAGCAGTTTTGGCAGAACGCAGTATTTT | CASSFGRTQYF
TRBJ2-2 | - | TRBV19 | few | TGTGCCAGTAAATTCAGGTCGAACACCGGGGAGCTGTCTTTT | CASKFRSNTGELSF
TRBJ1-1 | - | TRBV5-1 | many | TGCGCCAGCAGCTTGAGGGGAAGGCGGGGAGCAACTGAAGCTTTCTTT | CASSLRGRRGATEAFF
TRBJ2-5 | - | TRBV2 | - | TGTGCCAGCACCTCCGCGGGGGCCGGGAAAGAGACCCAGTACTTC | CASTSAGAGKETQYF
TRBJ2-1 | TRBD2 | TRBV5-6 | many | TGTGCCAGCAGCTTGCGGAGGAGCGGGGGGACTATCAATGAGCAGTTCTTC | CASSLRRSGGTINEQFF
TRBJ2-3 | - | TRBV11-2 | many | TGTGCCAGCAGCTTAGACAGGGGAATCACAGATACGCAGTATTTT | CASSLDRGITDTQYF
TRBJ1-1 | - | TRBV30 | - | TGTGCCTGGAGTGTAAGGCGCAGGGTAACGCGTGAAGCTTTCTTT | CAWSVRRRVTREAFF
TRBJ1-5 | - | TRBV12-3/TRBV12-4 | many | TGTGCCAGCAGTTACAATCGGCAGCCCCAGCATTTT | CASSYNRQPQHF
TRBJ1-6 | - | TRBV30 | - | TGTGCCTGGAGTGTACGCAGGAATTCACCCCTCCACTTT | CAWSVRRNSPLHF
TRBJ2-7 | TRBD2 | TRBV30 | - | TGTGCCTGGAGCGAGGGGGGACTAGCGGGATTTTGGGAGCAGTACTTC | CAWSEGGLAGFWEQYF
TRBJ2-1 | TRBD2 | TRBV18 | - | TGTGCCAGCTCACCGGGACTAGCGTATTACAATGAGCAGTTCTTC | CASSPGLAYYNEQFF
TRBJ2-7 | - | TRBV28 | - | TGTGCCAGCAGTTTTAAGCCGGCACTGGGCGAGCAGTACTTC | CASSFKPALGEQYF
TRBJ2-2 | - | TRBV2 | - | TGTGCCAGCAGTCCGGGACATACGAACACCTGGGAGCTGTTTTTT | CASSPGHTNTWELFF
TRBJ2-7 | - | TRBV15 | many | TGTGCCACCAGCAGAGATCCTGCGATCCCCTACGAGCAGTACTTC | CATSRDPAIPYEQYF
TRBJ2-3 | - | TRBV12-5 | many | TGTGCTAGCTCCCGGGCAGATACGCAGTATTTT | CASSRADTQYF
TRBJ2-2 | TRBD2 | TRBV3-1 | many | TGTGCCAGCAGCCAAGAGGGACTAGCGGGAGGGGGTACCGGGGAGCTGTTTTTT | CASSQEGLAGGGTGELFF
TRBJ2-3 | TRBD2 | TRBV19 | - | TGTGCCAGTAGTAGACGGGCTAGCGGTGCAAAAGATACGCAGTATTTT | CASSRRASGAKDTQYF
TRBJ2-2 | - | TRBV6-2/TRBV6-3 | - | TGTGCCAGCAGTTACTCGTTAGCGGTGGGGAACACCGGGGAGCTGTTTTTT | CASSYSLAVGNTGELFF
TRBJ2-7 | TRBD1 | TRBV28 | few | TGTGCCAGCAGTTCGCAGGGGGCACTAGACGAGCAGTACTTC | CASSSQGALDEQYF
TRBJ2-2 | - | TRBV6-1 | - | TGTGCCAGCAGCAGAGGTGCAGGGATTACCGGGGAGCTGTTTTTT | CASSRGAGITGELFF
TRBJ2-3 | - | TRBV7-9 | many | TGTGCCAGCAGCTTGTCGACGGACACAGATACGCAGTATTTT | CASSLSTDTDTQYF
TRBJ2-1 | TRBD2 | TRBV11-2 | once | TGTGCCAGCAGCCCCTCAGCGGGAGGGCCCTACAATGAGCAGTTCTTC | CASSPSAGGPYNEQFF
TRBJ1-2 | - | TRBV19 | few | TGTGCCAGCAGCTCCGGACTATCAGGTGTTCAAGGCTACACCTTC | CASSSGLSGVQGYTF
TRBJ2-1 | - | TRBV5-1 | - | TGCGCCAGCAGCATCTGTAATGAGCAGTTCTTC | CASSICNEQFF
TRBJ1-1 | - | TRBV6-1 | medium-sized | TGTGCCAGCAGTGACCTCCGGGGGAACACTGAAGCTTTCTTT | CASSDLRGNTEAFF
TRBJ2-6 | - | TRBV2 | many | TGTGCCAGCAGCCCTCGGACGGGCTCTGGGGCCAACGTCCTGACTTTC | CASSPRTGSGANVLTF
TRBJ2-1 | - | TRBV7-3 | many | TGTGCCAGCAGCCTTGGCACCGGGACCCTCAATGAGCAGTTCTTC | CASSLGTGTLNEQFF
TRBJ2-2 | TRBD1 | TRBV6-2/TRBV6-3 | few | TGTGCCAGCAGAACCGGGACAGGGGTCGGGGAGCTGTTTTTT | CASRTGTGVGELFF
TRBJ2-7 | - | TRBV20-1 | - | TGCAGTGCTAGATACTGGTATACCCTTAGGCAGTACTTC | CSARYWYTLRQYF
TRBJ2-7 | - | TRBV18 | - | TGTGCCAGCTCACCAGATAGGGCCCTCTACGAGCAGTACTTC | CASSPDRALYEQYF
TRBJ2-7 | TRBD2 | TRBV3-1 | many | TGTGCCAGCAGCCAGAGACTAGCGGGAGGCGAGCAGTACTTC | CASSQRLAGGEQYF
TRBJ2-5 | - | TRBV11-2 | many | TGTGCCAGCAGCTTAGTTGGGCAAGAGACCCAGTACTTC | CASSLVGQETQYF